Listed below are T cell receptor beta chains from one sample, sequenced in a study of metastatic and nonmetastatic thyroid tumors. TCRdb ran MiXCR on the PCR reads. This sample has tens of thousands of clones, with 15% to 20% found just once. The sequenced sample consisted of tumor tissue. All receptors derive from a female donor with papillary thyroid cancer or a benign thyroid nodule (not recorded which). Some clones in this sample may be carry-over from other donors' samples. The CDR3 runs from the conserved cysteine through the conserved F or W. D genes are given only for firm matches. Size values are once, few and many counts, or a class for expanded clones, and some rows have none.

cdr3_nt	cdr3_aa	v_call	j_call	d_call	clone_size
TGTGCCAGCAGCCCTTACAGGGGAGGGCAGCCCCAGCATTTT	CASSPYRGGQPQHF	TRBV6-1	TRBJ1-5	TRBD1	many
TGCAGTGCTAGATCAGGGACTAGCGGGACTTACAATGAGCAGTTCTTC	CSARSGTSGTYNEQFF	TRBV20-1	TRBJ2-1	TRBD2	many
TGCAGTGGTGAGGGAACTAATGAAGAGACCCAGTACTTC	CSGEGTNEETQYF	TRBV20-1	TRBJ2-5	.	many
TGTGCCAGCAGCTTGGGTCCGACAGGTACGGGAAACACCATATATTTT	CASSLGPTGTGNTIYF	TRBV11-1	TRBJ1-3	.	.
TGTGCCAGCACTCTCAATTGGGGGGAAACTCGCTACACCTTC	CASTLNWGETRYTF	TRBV6-1	TRBJ1-2	.	.
TGTGCCAGCAGCTCCTTAGCGGAGTCGAGGGATACGCAGTATTTT	CASSSLAESRDTQYF	TRBV7-3	TRBJ2-3	.	many
TGTGCCAGCAGCTTATGGGCAGGGGCGACCGGGGAGCTGTTTTTT	CASSLWAGATGELFF	TRBV7-9	TRBJ2-2	.	many
TGTGCCAGCAGTTACTCGGGAACAACTTTCTTT	CASSYSGTTFF	TRBV6-4	TRBJ1-1	.	.
TGTGCCATCAGTGATTCTTTGGGGGTCCCACCCCTCCACTTT	CAISDSLGVPPLHF	TRBV10-3	TRBJ1-6	.	many
TGTGCCAGCAGCCGTAACCGGGACAGGGTTGCCTACGAGCAGTACTTC	CASSRNRDRVAYEQYF	TRBV6-2/TRBV6-3	TRBJ2-7	TRBD1	.
TGTGCCAGCAGTGAAGGGGATAAGAGGATGAGTTTCGAGACCCAGTACTTC	CASSEGDKRMSFETQYF	TRBV2	TRBJ2-5	.	many
TGTGCCAGCAGTGAGGAGCTGGGGTCTAGCGGGGAGCTGTTTTTT	CASSEELGSSGELFF	TRBV6-1	TRBJ2-2	.	.
TGTGCCAGCAGTCGAATCGGAGGCGAGCAGTACTTC	CASSRIGGEQYF	TRBV28	TRBJ2-7	.	many
TGTGTCAGCAGCTTAGGATTGGTGGCCCCCAATTCACCCCTCCACTTT	CVSSLGLVAPNSPLHF	TRBV11-2	TRBJ1-6	.	once
TGCGCCAGCAGCTTTCGAGCCTTTGGACAGGGGGAGACCCAGTACTTC	CASSFRAFGQGETQYF	TRBV5-1	TRBJ2-5	TRBD1	many
TGTGCCAGCAGCGCCCTAACTCCCGGGACAGAAGCTTTCTTT	CASSALTPGTEAFF	TRBV9	TRBJ1-1	.	few
TGTGCCAGCAGTTGGACTAGCGGGAGAAATGAGCAGTTCTTC	CASSWTSGRNEQFF	TRBV2	TRBJ2-1	TRBD2	few
TGTGCCAGCAGCTCAGACGACAGTCTATATAGCAATCAGCCCCAGCATTTT	CASSSDDSLYSNQPQHF	TRBV7-8	TRBJ1-5	.	many
TGTGCCAGCAGCTTACTAAGGATGGGACGACTAGCGGGGGGCCGGAACAATGAGCAGTTCTTC	CASSLLRMGRLAGGRNNEQFF	TRBV11-2	TRBJ2-1	TRBD2	.
TGCGCCAGCAGCCTTGGACAGGGAGTTTACCACGAGCAGTACTTC	CASSLGQGVYHEQYF	TRBV4-3	TRBJ2-7	TRBD1	many
TGTGCCTGGCGAAGGGTGGCTAGCGGGAGATACGAGCAGTACTTC	CAWRRVASGRYEQYF	TRBV30	TRBJ2-7	TRBD2	many
TGTGCCAGCAGTCCCGGACAGGCCCTTGGTGGCTACACCTTC	CASSPGQALGGYTF	TRBV27	TRBJ1-2	TRBD1	few